The clone carrying this TCR beta chain was detected a few times. Employing constant-segment primers, 5'RACE generated TCR alpha and TCR beta cDNA libraries bearing sample barcodes and UMIs. TCRdb reanalysed the 5' RACE reads using MiXCR and keeps one entry per CDR3 protein. This sample has around 110,000 distinct CDR3 sequences, with about an eighth found just once. The sample belongs to a study of T-cell memory formation after mild COVID-19. CDR1 and CDR2 (germline): SGHVS, FQNEAQ. Trimming cost V 2 bases and J 3 bases, with 11 bases left between them. The CDR3 is made up of 15 amino acids. The specimen was PBMCs or a T cell subset sorted from them (not recorded which). The source is an adult woman who had mild COVID-19 (a few samples of this study predate the infection). Cell type and time point are not known. The chain couples TRBV7-8 to TRBJ1-3, with a tentative D call TRBD1 (5 bases). CDR3 amino acids: CASSLSGLIGNTIYF. The CDR3 DNA follows: TGTGCCAGCAGCTTATCGGGGCTCATTGGAAACACCATATATTTT.